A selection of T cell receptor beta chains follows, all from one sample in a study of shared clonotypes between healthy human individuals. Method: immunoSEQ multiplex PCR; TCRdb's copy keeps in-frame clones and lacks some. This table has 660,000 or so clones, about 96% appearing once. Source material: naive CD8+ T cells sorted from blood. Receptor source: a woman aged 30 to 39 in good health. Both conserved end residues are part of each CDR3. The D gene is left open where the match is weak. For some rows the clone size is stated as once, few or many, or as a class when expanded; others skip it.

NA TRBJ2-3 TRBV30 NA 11 TGTGCCTGGAGAGGGGAGACAGCGCAGTATTTT CAWRGETAQYF
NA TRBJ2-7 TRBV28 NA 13 TGTGCCAGCAGTTTCGGGGGCTCCTACGAGCAGTACTTC CASSFGGSYEQYF
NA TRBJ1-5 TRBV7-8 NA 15 TGTGCCAGCAGCCCAACGACTCATAGCAATCAGCCCCAGCATTTT CASSPTTHSNQPQHF
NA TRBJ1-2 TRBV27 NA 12 TGTGCCAGCAGGGGGGCAGGCTATGGCTACACCTTC CASRGAGYGYTF
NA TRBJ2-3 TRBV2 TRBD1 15 TGTGCCAGCAGTGGGTCAGGGGGCCGCACAGATACGCAGTATTTT CASSGSGGRTDTQYF
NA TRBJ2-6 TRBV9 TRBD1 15 TGTGCCAGCAGCGTCACAGGGGCTGGGGCCAACGTCCTGACTTTC CASSVTGAGANVLTF
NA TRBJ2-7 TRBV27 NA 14 TGTGCCAGCAGCCGACAGGAACACTCCTACGAGCAGTACTTC CASSRQEHSYEQYF
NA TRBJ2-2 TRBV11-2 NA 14 TGTGCCAGCAGCTTAGTGCCGAACACCGGGGAGCTGTTTTTT CASSLVPNTGELFF
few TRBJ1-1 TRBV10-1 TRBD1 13 TGCGCCAGCAGCTCCGGGACAGGGGTTGAAGCTTTCTTT CASSSGTGVEAFF
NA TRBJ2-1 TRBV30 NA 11 TGTGCCTGGAGTGTAACTCAGGAGCAGTTCTTC CAWSVTQEQFF
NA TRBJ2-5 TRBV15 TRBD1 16 TGTGCCACCAGCGGGTCGATACAGGGGTTGGTGGAGACCCAGTACTTC CATSGSIQGLVETQYF
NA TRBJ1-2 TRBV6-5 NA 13 TGTGCCAGCAGCCCACAATTGAACTATGGCTACACCTTC CASSPQLNYGYTF
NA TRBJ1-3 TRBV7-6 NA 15 TGTGCCAGCAGCATCGGACCATCCTCTGGAAACACCATATATTTT CASSIGPSSGNTIYF
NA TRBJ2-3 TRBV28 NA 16 TGTGCCAGCAGTTTCCCACAGCCGACTAGCACAGATACGCAGTATTTT CASSFPQPTSTDTQYF
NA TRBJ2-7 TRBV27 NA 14 TGTGCCAGCAGTTTAGCGCCTAGCCTCAGCGAGCAGTACTTC CASSLAPSLSEQYF
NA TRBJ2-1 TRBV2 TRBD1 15 TGTGCCAGCAGTCCCAGACAGGGCATTTACAATGAGCAGTTCTTC CASSPRQGIYNEQFF
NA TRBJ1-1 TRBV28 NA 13 TGTGCCAGCAGTTTGAGGGCCCGAACAAAGGCTTTCTTT CASSLRARTKAFF
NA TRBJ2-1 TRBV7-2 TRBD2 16 TGTGCCAGCAGCTTCCCAAGGACTAGCGGGAGTCCTGAGCAGTTCTTC CASSFPRTSGSPEQFF
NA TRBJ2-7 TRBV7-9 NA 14 TGTGCCAGCAGCTCCCGGTCTAACTCGGGCGAGCAGTACTTC CASSSRSNSGEQYF
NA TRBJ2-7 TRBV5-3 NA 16 TGTGCCAGAAGCTTGGTTGTAGCTGGGGGCTTTTACGAGCAGTACTTC CARSLVVAGGFYEQYF
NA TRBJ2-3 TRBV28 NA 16 TGTGCCAGCAGTGGGGACTTAAACCGGGGCACAGATACGCAGTATTTT CASSGDLNRGTDTQYF
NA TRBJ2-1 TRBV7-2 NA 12 TGTGCCAGCAGCTTTGGCTACAATGAGCAGTTCTTC CASSFGYNEQFF
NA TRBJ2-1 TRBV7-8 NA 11 TGTGCCAGCAGCGCCAGGGATGAGCAGTTCTTC CASSARDEQFF
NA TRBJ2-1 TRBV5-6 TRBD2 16 TGTGCCAGCAGCTTATCTCTAGCGGGGCCACGGAATGAGCAGTTCTTC CASSLSLAGPRNEQFF
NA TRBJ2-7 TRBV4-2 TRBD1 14 TGTGCCAGCAGCCACGGGACAGGGTCATACGAGCAGTACTTC CASSHGTGSYEQYF
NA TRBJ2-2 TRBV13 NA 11 TGTGCCAGCCGGGGCACCGGGGAGCTGTTTTTT CASRGTGELFF
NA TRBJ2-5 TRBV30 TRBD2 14 TGTGCCTGCCAAGGACTAGCGCCCCAAGAGACCCAGTACTTC CACQGLAPQETQYF
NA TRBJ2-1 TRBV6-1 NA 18 TGTGCCAGCAGTGAAGAAGCGTTTTGGCTAGAAGGTTACAATGAGCAGTTCTTC CASSEEAFWLEGYNEQFF
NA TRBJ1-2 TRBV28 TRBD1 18 TGTGCCAGCAGTTCTACGTTGGACAGGGGCCCGACCTTGTTGGGCTACACCTTC CASSSTLDRGPTLLGYTF
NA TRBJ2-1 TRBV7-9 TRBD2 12 TGTGCCAGCCTAGGGACTACGTATGAGCAGTTCTTC CASLGTTYEQFF
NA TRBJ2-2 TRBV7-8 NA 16 TGTGCCAGCAGCTTCGACGGACCAACGAACACCGGGGAGCTGTTTTTT CASSFDGPTNTGELFF
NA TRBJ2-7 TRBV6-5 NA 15 TGTGCCAGCAGTTCGGGTGGGAGTGGGTTCTACGAGCAGTACTTC CASSSGGSGFYEQYF
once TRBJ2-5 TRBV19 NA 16 TGTACCAGTAGTATAACGGGGGAACTCGACGAAGAGACCCAGTACTTC CTSSITGELDEETQYF
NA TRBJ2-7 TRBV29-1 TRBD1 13 TGCAGCGTGAGAGGGGGCTCCCACTACGAGCAGTACTTC CSVRGGSHYEQYF
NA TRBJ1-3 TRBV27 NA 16 TGTGCCAGCAGTTCACACTTACAGGGCCCTGGAAACACCATATATTTT CASSSHLQGPGNTIYF
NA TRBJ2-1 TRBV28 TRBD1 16 TGTGCCAGCAGTTCGGACAGGGAATTGTCCTACAATGAGCAGTTCTTC CASSSDRELSYNEQFF
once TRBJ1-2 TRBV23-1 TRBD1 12 TGCGCCAGCGGGACAGCTACATATGGCTACACCTTC CASGTATYGYTF
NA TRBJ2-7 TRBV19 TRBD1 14 TGTGCCAGTAGTAGCACAGGGGGATCCTACGAGCAGTACTTC CASSSTGGSYEQYF
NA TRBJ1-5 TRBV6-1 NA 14 TGTGCCAGCAGTGAGATTGATAGCAATCAGCCCCAGCATTTT CASSEIDSNQPQHF
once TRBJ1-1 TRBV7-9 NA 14 TGTGCCAGCAGCTCAGGGATCACGGACACTGAAGCTTTCTTT CASSSGITDTEAFF